These 10 T cell receptor beta chains originate from one sample sequenced in a study of blood T cell repertoires in COVID-19. Libraries were prepared by immunoSEQ multiplex PCR; TCRdb keeps only in-frame clonotypes and omits some of them. In the table there are roughly 150,000 clones, approximately 80% of which are singletons. The source material was PBMCs or T cells enriched from blood (not recorded which). Receptor source: a man in his forties who had recovered from COVID-19.

The genes are TRBV7-2 and TRBJ2-7; a possible D gene is TRBD1 (5 bases). The germline V gene encodes CDR1 SGHTA and CDR2 FQGNSA. This CDR3 is built from 16 residues. V gave up 5 bases and J gave up 3 bases, with 20 bases separating them. This chain's CDR3 is CASSAGDGWTYYEQYF. The DNA for the CDR3 is TGTGCCAGCAGCGCCGGTGATGGGTGGACATACTACGAGCAGTACTTC.

The genes are TRBV7-9 and TRBJ1-1; tentatively, D is TRBD1 (5 bases). V was trimmed by 8 bases and J by 7 bases, leaving 23 bases between them. The germline gives CDR1 SEHNR, CDR2 FQNEAQ (reference sequence). CDR3 length equals 15 residues. CDR3 loop: CASDGGKDTNFEAFF. For the CDR3, the DNA is TGTGCCAGCGACGGGGGGAAAGACACGAACTTTGAAGCTTTCTTT.

V is TRBV4-1 and J is TRBJ2-1; 7 nucleotides match TRBD2. Germline CDR1 reads MGHRA; CDR2 reads YSYEKL. This CDR3 spans 14 amino acids. J was trimmed by 2 bases and V by 9 bases; bases with no gene match: 7. This chain's CDR3 is CASSRGDTYNEQFF. In DNA form, the CDR3 reads TGCGCCAGTTCCCGGGGGGATACCTACAATGAGCAGTTCTTC.

The chain couples TRBV5-1 to TRBJ2-3; TRBD1 matches at 7 bases. Germline V CDR1 and CDR2: SGHRS, YFSETQ. The CDR3 is 16 amino acids. V trimming: 2 bases; J trimming: 0 bases; junction bases outside the gene matches: 6. The CDR3 DNA reads TGCGCCAGCAGCTTTAATCCGGGACAGAGCACAGATACGCAGTATTTT. Translation gives CASSFNPGQSTDTQYF.

V is TRBV2 and J is TRBJ1-6; possibly TRBD1 for D (5 bases). Per germline, CDR1 SNHLY and CDR2 FYNNEI. Trimming pared 9 bases from V and 1 base from J, leaving 10 bases between. The CDR3 runs 14 residues. The CDR3 nucleotides are TGTGCCAGGGGGGGTTGGTCCTATAATTCACCCCTCCACTTT. Protein sequence: CARGGWSYNSPLHF. Full variable domain (rest looked up from reference TRBV2 and TRBJ1-6): EPEVTQTPSHQVTQMGQEVILRCVPISNHLYFYWYRQILGQKVEFLVSFYNNEISEKSEIFDDQFSVERPDGSNFTLKIRSTKLEDSAMYFCARGGWSYNSPLHFGNGTRLTVT.

The chain links TRBV27 to TRBJ1-2, with TRBD1 identical over 8 bases. This CDR3 is built from 13 residues. CDR1 and CDR2 (germline): MNHEY, SMNVEV (reference sequence). With 6 bases clipped from V and 4 bases from J, the junction kept 4 bases outside the gene matches. CDR3 nucleotide sequence: TGTGCCAGCAGGATGACAGGGGCCTATGGCTACACCTTC. Protein sequence: CASRMTGAYGYTF.

This clone has only a few counts. The J gene is TRBJ1-3, the V gene TRBV7-9; 7 bases align to TRBD1. V dropped 2 bases and J dropped 0; count of bases not matched to a gene: 4. CDR1 is SEHNR and CDR2 is FQNEAQ in the germline V gene (reference sequence). This CDR3 is 16 amino acids long. The CDR3: CASSLTPGGSGNTIYF. CDR3 bases: TGTGCCAGCAGCTTAACCCCAGGGGGCTCTGGAAACACCATATATTTT.

The chain links TRBV10-3 to TRBJ1-2; TRBD1 aligns across 9 bases. With 7 bases clipped from V and 4 bases from J, the junction kept 4 bases outside the gene matches. The length of the CDR3 is 13 residues. Germline assignment: CDR1 ENHRY and CDR2 SYGVKD. The DNA of the CDR3 is TGTGCCATCAAGGGACAGGGTAGCTATGGCTACACCTTC. Amino acid sequence: CAIKGQGSYGYTF.

The chain recombines TRBV20-1 with TRBJ2-1; D is perhaps TRBD1 (5 bases). V was clipped by 2 bases and J by 9 bases, with 8 bases between them. CDR1 DFQATT and CDR2 SNEGSKA come from the germline V gene (reference sequence). The CDR3 contains 11 residues. The DNA of the CDR3 is TGCAGTGCTAGACAGGGTGTTGAGCAGTTCTTC. This translates into CSARQGVEQFF.

The chain couples TRBV15 to TRBJ2-5; maybe TRBD1 (6 bases). This CDR3 is built from 16 residues. Trimming cost V 0 bases and J 5 bases, with 16 bases left between them. CDR1 is LNHNV and CDR2 is YYDKDF in the germline V gene (reference sequence). CDR3 protein: CATSRDPQGRGETQYF. DNA for the CDR3: TGTGCCACCAGCAGAGACCCCCAGGGGCGAGGGGAGACCCAGTACTTC.